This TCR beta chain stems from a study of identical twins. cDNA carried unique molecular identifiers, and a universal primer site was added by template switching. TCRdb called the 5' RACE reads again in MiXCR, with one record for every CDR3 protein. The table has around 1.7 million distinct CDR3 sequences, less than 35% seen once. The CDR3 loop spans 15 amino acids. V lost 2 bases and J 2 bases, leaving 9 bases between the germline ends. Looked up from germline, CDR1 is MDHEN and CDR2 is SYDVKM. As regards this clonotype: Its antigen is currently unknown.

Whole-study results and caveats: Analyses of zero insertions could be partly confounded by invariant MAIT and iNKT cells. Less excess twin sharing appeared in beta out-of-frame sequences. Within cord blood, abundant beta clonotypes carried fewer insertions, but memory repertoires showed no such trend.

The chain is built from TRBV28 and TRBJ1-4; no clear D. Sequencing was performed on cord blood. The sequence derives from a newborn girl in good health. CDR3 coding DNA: TGTGCCAGCAGTTTAGGGAGGGTGACTAATGAAAAACTGTTTTTT. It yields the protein CASSLGRVTNEKLFF.